These T cell receptor beta chains were read from a single sample in a study of OX40 agonist ivuxolimab in advanced cancers. TCRdb keeps only in-frame clones here, not all; method: immunoSEQ multiplex PCR. The data hold almost 50,000 clones, with about 76% observed a single time. The source material was CD4+ or CD8+ T cells sorted from blood, sampled in a trial of the OX40 agonist ivuxolimab. The receptors here all came from an adult with an advanced solid tumor such as melanoma, head and neck, liver or kidney cancer. Both conserved end residues are part of each CDR3. The order of the fields is D gene, V gene, J gene, clone size, CDR3 DNA, CDR3 protein. A D gene is named only where the DNA matches it firmly. Clone size is stated in some rows and not others, as once, few, many or a class when expanded.

>TRBD2|TRBV27|TRBJ2-7|-
TGTGCCAGCAGTCTCGGGACTAGCGGGATCTCCTACGAGCAGTACTTC
CASSLGTSGISYEQYF
>TRBD2|TRBV5-4|TRBJ2-1|few
TGTGCCAGCAGCTTGAAAAAAGCGGGAGAGGTAAATGAGCAGTTCTTC
CASSLKKAGEVNEQFF
>-|TRBV7-9|TRBJ2-7|few
TGTGCCAGCAGCTTAGGGCTGCAAGCGCCCGACGAGCAGTACTTC
CASSLGLQAPDEQYF
>TRBD2|TRBV11-3|TRBJ2-1|once
TGTGCCAGCAGCTGGGGACTAGCGAGTGAGCAGTTCTTC
CASSWGLASEQFF
>-|TRBV19|TRBJ2-3|-
TGTGCCAGTAGTATGGGGGTAAATACGCAGTATTTT
CASSMGVNTQYF
>TRBD1|TRBV6-1|TRBJ1-2|-
TGTGCCAGCAGTTCCCCTGGACAGGGGAACTATGGCTACACCTTC
CASSSPGQGNYGYTF
>-|TRBV4-3|TRBJ2-4|-
TGCGCCAGCAGCCAAGAGCGGTGCTTC
CASSQERCF
>TRBD1|TRBV6-5|TRBJ2-3|-
TGTGCCAGCAGTTCGGGACAGGGAACAGATACGCAGTATTTT
CASSSGQGTDTQYF
>TRBD2|TRBV27|TRBJ2-3|few
TGTGCCAGCAGTTTAGGTAGCGGGCTGACAGATACGCAGTATTTT
CASSLGSGLTDTQYF
>-|TRBV28|TRBJ2-5|-
TGTGCCAGCATACCTGGGACACTCGCCCAAGAGACCCAGTACTTC
CASIPGTLAQETQYF
>-|TRBV7-8|TRBJ2-1|-
TGTGCCAGCAGCTTAGTGCGGAGGGCTCCTAACAATGAGCAGTTCTTC
CASSLVRRAPNNEQFF
>TRBD1|TRBV27|TRBJ2-1|-
TGTGCCAGCACCCCCGTGACAGGGGGGGTGGGTGAGCAGTTCTTC
CASTPVTGGVGEQFF
>-|TRBV27|TRBJ2-7|once
TGTGCCAGCAGTTTAATTCTGGGCACCGTATCCTACGAGCAGTACTTC
CASSLILGTVSYEQYF
>-|TRBV4-3|TRBJ1-2|-
TGCGCCAGCAGCCCGACCCCTGGATCCTATGGCTACACCTTC
CASSPTPGSYGYTF
>TRBD1|TRBV6-5|TRBJ2-7|-
TGTGCCAGCAGACCGGGACAGGGGGCACACGAGCAGTACTTC
CASRPGQGAHEQYF
>TRBD2|TRBV19|TRBJ2-3|-
TGTGCCAGTTCTCCACTAGCGGGGTCCACAGATACGCAGTATTTT
CASSPLAGSTDTQYF
>-|TRBV4-3|TRBJ1-2|-
TGCGCCAGCAGCCACATCGAAAAGAGTGGAATCCATGGCTACACCTTC
CASSHIEKSGIHGYTF
>-|TRBV6-1|TRBJ1-6|once
TGTGCCAGCAGTGAATGGCCCTTCCGGGCACAGGCCGAAGGTTGTTCACCCCTCCACTTT
CASSEWPFRAQAEGCSPLHF
>-|TRBV19|TRBJ2-5|-
TGTGCCAGTAGGGGAGCGAGGGAGTACCAAGAGACCCAGTACTTC
CASRGAREYQETQYF
>-|TRBV7-2|TRBJ1-1|-
TGTGCCAGCAGCTCCATGTCCGGTCAAGCCCTTGAAGCTTTCTTT
CASSSMSGQALEAFF
>TRBD1|TRBV9|TRBJ2-1|-
TGTGCCAGCAGCGTATGGCAGGGGGCGAACAATGAGCAGTTCTTC
CASSVWQGANNEQFF
>-|TRBV15|TRBJ2-1|-
TGTGCCACCAGCACAGACCGGTCGGGGTGGGGGACGAATGAGCAGTTCTTC
CATSTDRSGWGTNEQFF
>-|TRBV7-6|TRBJ2-7|medium-sized
TGTGCCAGCAGCTTAACTGACAGTACCTACGAGCAGTACTTC
CASSLTDSTYEQYF
>-|TRBV4-1|TRBJ2-3|-
TGCGCCAGCAGCCAAGACCGAGCGGCGGTAACCTACACAGATACGCAGTATTTT
CASSQDRAAVTYTDTQYF
>-|TRBV5-1|TRBJ1-1|-
TGCGCCAGCAGTGTTTTGGGGAACACTGAAGCTTTCTTT
CASSVLGNTEAFF
>TRBD2|TRBV30|TRBJ2-3|few
TGTGCCTGGAGTGTCCTAGCGGGAGGGTTGGATACGCAGTATTTT
CAWSVLAGGLDTQYF
>-|TRBV27|TRBJ2-7|-
TGTGCCAGCAGTCTCGACCCCGTGACTACCTACGAGCAGTACTTC
CASSLDPVTTYEQYF
>-|TRBV6-5|TRBJ1-4|-
TGTGCCAGCAGTCTTGGGACTAATGAAAAACTGTTTTTT
CASSLGTNEKLFF
>TRBD1|TRBV4-1|TRBJ1-5|-
TGCGCCAGCAGCCATATCGAACAGGGGGGCAATCAGCCCCAGCATTTT
CASSHIEQGGNQPQHF